This TCR beta chain comes out of a study of blood T cell repertoires in COVID-19. Measured with immunoSEQ multiplex PCR; TCRdb has only the in-frame clones, and not every one. The sample has 150,000 to 200,000 clones, 86% seen once. V was clipped by 3 bases and J by 5 bases, with 7 bases between them. Germline V gene data show CDR1 as MNHEY and CDR2 as SVGAGI. There are 12 residues in the CDR3. The receptor comes from an older woman with COVID-19, enrolled during active disease. The J gene is TRBJ1-1, the V gene TRBV6-5; no clear D. Specimen: peripheral blood. The CDR3 nucleotides are TGTGCCAGCAGTTATTACGGTACTGAAGCTTTCTTT. Translated: CASSYYGTEAFF.